These 2 T cell receptor beta chains were sequenced from one sample in a study of blood T cell repertoires in COVID-19. The table came from immunoSEQ multiplex PCR; TCRdb's copy has only in-frame clones and leaves some out. In the table there are some 340,000 clones, about 83% of which are singletons. Sequencing used peripheral blood. The receptors come from a man aged 25 to 40 with active or convalescent COVID-19.

The V call is TRBV6-5, the J call TRBJ2-7, with no clear D. This CDR3 is built from 14 residues. Per the germline V gene, CDR1 is MNHEY and CDR2 is SVGAGI. The V end was cut by 7 bases, the J end by 3 bases, with 16 bases between. Here the CDR3 DNA reads TGTGCCAGCACCCCCCCGAGCAATCTCTACGAGCAGTACTTC. Translating gives CASTPPSNLYEQYF.

The rearrangement joins TRBV18 to TRBJ2-3; D is perhaps TRBD1 (7 bases). V was pared by 1 base and J by 3 bases, with 11 bases between. The CDR3 is 15 amino acids. In germline, CDR1 is KGHSH, CDR2 LQKENI. CDR3 DNA sequence: TGTGCCAGCTCACCACTGACAGGGAGGACAGATACGCAGTATTTT. It yields the protein CASSPLTGRTDTQYF.